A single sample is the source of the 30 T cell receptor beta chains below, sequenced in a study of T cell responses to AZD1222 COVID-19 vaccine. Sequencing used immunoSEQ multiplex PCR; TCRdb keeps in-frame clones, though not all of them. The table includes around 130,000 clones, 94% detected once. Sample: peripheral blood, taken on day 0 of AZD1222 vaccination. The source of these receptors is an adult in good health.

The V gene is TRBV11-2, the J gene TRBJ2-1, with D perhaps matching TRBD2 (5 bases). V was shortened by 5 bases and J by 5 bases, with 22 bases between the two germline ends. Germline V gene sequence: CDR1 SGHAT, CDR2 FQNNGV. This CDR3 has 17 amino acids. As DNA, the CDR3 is TGTGCCAGCAGCCCCAGAATCCTAGCCCAGAAAAACAATGAGCAGTTCTTC. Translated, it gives CASSPRILAQKNNEQFF.

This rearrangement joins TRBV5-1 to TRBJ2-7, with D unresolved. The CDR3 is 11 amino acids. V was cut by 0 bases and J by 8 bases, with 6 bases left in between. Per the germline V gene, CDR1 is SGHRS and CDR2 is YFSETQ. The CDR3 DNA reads TGCGCCAGCAGCTTGGCCGGACAGCAGTACTTC. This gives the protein CASSLAGQQYF.

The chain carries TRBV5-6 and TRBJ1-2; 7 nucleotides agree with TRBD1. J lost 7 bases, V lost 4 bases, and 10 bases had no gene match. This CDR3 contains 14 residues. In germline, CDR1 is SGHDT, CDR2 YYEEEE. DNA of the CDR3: TGTGCCAGCAGCCCATTCGGACAGGCGGGTGGCTACACCTTC. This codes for CASSPFGQAGGYTF.

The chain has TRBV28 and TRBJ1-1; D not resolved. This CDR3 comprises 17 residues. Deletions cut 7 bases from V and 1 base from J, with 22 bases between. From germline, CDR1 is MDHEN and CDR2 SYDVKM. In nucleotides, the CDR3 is TGTGCCAGCACCCGGGCGGGGTTCGGGCGGGCGAACACTGAAGCTTTCTTT. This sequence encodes CASTRAGFGRANTEAFF.

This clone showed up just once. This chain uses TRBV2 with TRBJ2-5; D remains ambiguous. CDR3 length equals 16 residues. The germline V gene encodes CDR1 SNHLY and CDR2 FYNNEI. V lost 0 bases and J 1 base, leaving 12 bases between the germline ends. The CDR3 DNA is TGTGCCAGCAGTGAAGCAAGGACCTCCCTCCAAGAGACCCAGTACTTC. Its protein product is CASSEARTSLQETQYF.

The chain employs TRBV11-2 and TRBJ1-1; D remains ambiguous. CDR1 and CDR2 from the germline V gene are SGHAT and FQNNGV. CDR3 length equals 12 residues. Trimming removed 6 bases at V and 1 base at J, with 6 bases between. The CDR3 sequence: CASSHTNTEAFF. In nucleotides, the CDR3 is TGTGCCAGCAGTCACACGAACACTGAAGCTTTCTTT.

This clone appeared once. CDR3 residues: CASGGGRAGTDTQYF. In DNA, the CDR3 is TGTGCCAGCGGGGGGGGGCGGGCTGGCACAGATACGCAGTATTTT. The J gene is TRBJ2-3, the V gene TRBV6-5; possible D gene TRBD2, 7 bases. V was pared by 8 bases and J by 1 base, with 16 bases between. The length of the CDR3 is 15 residues. In germline, CDR1 is MNHEY, CDR2 SVGAGI.

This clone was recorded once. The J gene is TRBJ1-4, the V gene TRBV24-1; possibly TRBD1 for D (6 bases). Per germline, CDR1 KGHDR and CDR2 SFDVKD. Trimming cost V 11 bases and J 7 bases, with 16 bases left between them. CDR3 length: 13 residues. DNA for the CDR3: TGTGCCATCAATCGGGGGCGCGGTGAAAAACTGTTTTTT. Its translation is CAINRGRGEKLFF.

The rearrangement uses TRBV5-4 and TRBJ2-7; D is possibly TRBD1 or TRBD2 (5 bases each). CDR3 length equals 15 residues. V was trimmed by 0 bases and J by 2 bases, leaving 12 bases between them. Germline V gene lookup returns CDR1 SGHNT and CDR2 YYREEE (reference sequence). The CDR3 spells CASSLGRLGPYEQYF. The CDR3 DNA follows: TGTGCCAGCAGCTTGGGGAGGCTGGGACCCTACGAGCAGTACTTC. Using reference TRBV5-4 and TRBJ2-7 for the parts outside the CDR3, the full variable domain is ETGVTQSPTHLIKTRGQQVTLRCSSQSGHNTVSWYQQALGQGPQFIFQYYREEENGRGNFPPRFSGLQFPNYSSELNVNALELDDSALYLCASSLGRLGPYEQYFGPGTRLTVT.

The CDR3 region has the DNA TGTGCCAGCAGCCCCCATAGGGGGGGCAAGAACACTGAAGCTTTCTTT. Its translation is CASSPHRGGKNTEAFF. V usage is TRBV11-2 and J usage is TRBJ1-1; tentative D call: TRBD1 (6 bases). Germline CDR1 SGHAT, CDR2 FQNNGV. V shed 5 bases and J shed 1 base, with 17 bases lying between them. This CDR3 region has 16 residues.

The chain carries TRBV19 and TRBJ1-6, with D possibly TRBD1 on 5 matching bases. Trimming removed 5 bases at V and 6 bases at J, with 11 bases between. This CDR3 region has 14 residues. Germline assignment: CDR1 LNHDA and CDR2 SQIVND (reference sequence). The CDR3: CASSRRQTNSPLHF. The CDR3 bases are TGTGCCAGTAGTCGAAGACAGACTAATTCACCCCTCCACTTT.

CDR3 loop: CASSFLRDTEAFF. CDR3 bases: TGTGCCAGCAGTTTTTTGAGGGACACTGAAGCTTTCTTT. The chain has TRBV12-3 or TRBV12-4 and TRBJ1-1; D remains unclear. The CDR3 length is 13 residues. Trimming shortened V by 3 bases and J by 3 bases, and 8 bases separated the two germline ends.

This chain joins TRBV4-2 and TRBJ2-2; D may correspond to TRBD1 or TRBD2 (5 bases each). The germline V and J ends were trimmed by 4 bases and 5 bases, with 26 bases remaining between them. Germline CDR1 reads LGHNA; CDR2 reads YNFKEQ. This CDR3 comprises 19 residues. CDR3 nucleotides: TGTGCCAGCAGCCCCTGGGACCTCTTGACTGGTGAACAGACCGGGGAGCTGTTTTTT. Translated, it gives CASSPWDLLTGEQTGELFF.

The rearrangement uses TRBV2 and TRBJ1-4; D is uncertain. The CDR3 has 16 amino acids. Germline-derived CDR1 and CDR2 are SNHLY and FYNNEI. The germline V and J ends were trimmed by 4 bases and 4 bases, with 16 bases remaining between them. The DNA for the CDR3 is TGTGCCAGCAGTGGAGGACCGGGTTCTCTTAATGAAAAACTGTTTTTT. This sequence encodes CASSGGPGSLNEKLFF. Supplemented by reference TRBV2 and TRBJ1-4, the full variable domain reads EPEVTQTPSHQVTQMGQEVILRCVPISNHLYFYWYRQILGQKVEFLVSFYNNEISEKSEIFDDQFSVERPDGSNFTLKIRSTKLEDSAMYFCASSGGPGSLNEKLFFGSGTQLSVL.

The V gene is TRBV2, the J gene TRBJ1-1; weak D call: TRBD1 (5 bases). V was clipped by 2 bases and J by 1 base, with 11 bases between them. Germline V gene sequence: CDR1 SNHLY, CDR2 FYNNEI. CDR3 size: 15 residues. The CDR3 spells CASSEQGEGNTEAFF. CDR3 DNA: TGTGCCAGCAGTGAACAGGGAGAGGGGAACACTGAAGCTTTCTTT.

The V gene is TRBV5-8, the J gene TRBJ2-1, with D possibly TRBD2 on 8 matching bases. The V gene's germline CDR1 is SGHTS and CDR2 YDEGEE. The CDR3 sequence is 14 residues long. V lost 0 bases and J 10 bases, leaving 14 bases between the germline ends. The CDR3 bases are TGTGCCAGCAGCTTGGTTCGGGAGGGACAGGAGCAGTTCTTC. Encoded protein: CASSLVREGQEQFF.

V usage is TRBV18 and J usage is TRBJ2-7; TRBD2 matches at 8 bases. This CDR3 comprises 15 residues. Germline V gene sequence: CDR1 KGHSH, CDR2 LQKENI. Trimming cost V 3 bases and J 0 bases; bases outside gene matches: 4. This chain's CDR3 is CASSPTSGPSYEQYF. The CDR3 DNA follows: TGTGCCAGCTCACCTACTAGCGGCCCCTCCTACGAGCAGTACTTC.

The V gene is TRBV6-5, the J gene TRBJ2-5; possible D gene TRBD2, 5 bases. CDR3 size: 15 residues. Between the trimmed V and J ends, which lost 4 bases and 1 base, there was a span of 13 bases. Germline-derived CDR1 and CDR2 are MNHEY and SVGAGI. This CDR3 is CASSSPSAAQETQYF. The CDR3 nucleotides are TGTGCCAGCAGTTCCCCCTCAGCGGCCCAAGAGACCCAGTACTTC.

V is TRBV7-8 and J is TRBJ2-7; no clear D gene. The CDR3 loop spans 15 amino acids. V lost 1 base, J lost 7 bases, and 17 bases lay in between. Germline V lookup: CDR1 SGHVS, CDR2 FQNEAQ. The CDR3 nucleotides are TGTGCCAGCAGCTTAGTAGGTAGCACTGGTGCGGAGCAGTACTTC. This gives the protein CASSLVGSTGAEQYF. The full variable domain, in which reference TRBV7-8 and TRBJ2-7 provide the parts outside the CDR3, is GAGVSQSPRYKVAKRGQDVALRCDPISGHVSLFWYQQALGQGPEFLTYFQNEAQLDKSGLPSDRFFAERPEGSVSTLKIQRTQQEDSAVYLCASSLVGSTGAEQYFGPGTRLTVT.

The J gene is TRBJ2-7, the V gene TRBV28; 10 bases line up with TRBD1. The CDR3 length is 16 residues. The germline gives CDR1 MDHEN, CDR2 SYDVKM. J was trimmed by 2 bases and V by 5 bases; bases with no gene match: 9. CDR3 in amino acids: CASSPIPGQGTYEQYF. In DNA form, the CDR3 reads TGTGCCAGCAGTCCCATCCCGGGACAGGGGACCTACGAGCAGTACTTC. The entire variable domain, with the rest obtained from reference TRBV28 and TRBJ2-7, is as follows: DVKVTQSSRYLVKRTGEKVFLECVQDMDHENMFWYRQDPGLGLRLIYFSYDVKMKEKGDIPEGYSVSREKKERFSLILESASTNQTSMYLCASSPIPGQGTYEQYFGPGTRLTVT.

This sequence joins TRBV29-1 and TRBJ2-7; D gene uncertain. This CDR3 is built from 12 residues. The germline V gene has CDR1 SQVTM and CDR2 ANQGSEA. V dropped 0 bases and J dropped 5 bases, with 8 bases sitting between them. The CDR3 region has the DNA TGCAGCGTTGAAGAAGGCCTAAACGAGCAGTACTTC. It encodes CSVEEGLNEQYF.

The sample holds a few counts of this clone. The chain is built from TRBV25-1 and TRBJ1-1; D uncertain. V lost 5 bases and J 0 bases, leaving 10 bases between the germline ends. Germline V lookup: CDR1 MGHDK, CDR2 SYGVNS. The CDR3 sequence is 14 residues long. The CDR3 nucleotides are TGTGCCAGCAGTAATCCGAACTTGAACACTGAAGCTTTCTTT. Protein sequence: CASSNPNLNTEAFF. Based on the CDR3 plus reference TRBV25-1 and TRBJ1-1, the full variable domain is EADIYQTPRYLVIGTGKKITLECSQTMGHDKMYWYQQDPGMELHLIHYSYGVNSTEKGDLSSESTVSRIRTEHFPLTLESARPSHTSQYLCASSNPNLNTEAFFGQGTRLTVV.

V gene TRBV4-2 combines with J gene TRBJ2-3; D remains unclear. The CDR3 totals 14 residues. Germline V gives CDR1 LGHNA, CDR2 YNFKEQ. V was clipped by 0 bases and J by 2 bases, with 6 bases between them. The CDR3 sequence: CASSQDSSTDTQYF. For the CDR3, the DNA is TGTGCCAGCAGCCAAGATAGTTCCACAGATACGCAGTATTTT.

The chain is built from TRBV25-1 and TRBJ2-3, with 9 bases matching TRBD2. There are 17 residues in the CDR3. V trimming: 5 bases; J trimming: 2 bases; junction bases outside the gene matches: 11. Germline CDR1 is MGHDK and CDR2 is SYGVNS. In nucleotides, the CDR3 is TGTGCCAGCAGTAATCATGGCGGGAGGGGGGACACAGATACGCAGTATTTT. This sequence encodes CASSNHGGRGDTDTQYF. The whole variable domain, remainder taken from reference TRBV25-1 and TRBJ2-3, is EADIYQTPRYLVIGTGKKITLECSQTMGHDKMYWYQQDPGMELHLIHYSYGVNSTEKGDLSSESTVSRIRTEHFPLTLESARPSHTSQYLCASSNHGGRGDTDTQYFGPGTRLTVL.

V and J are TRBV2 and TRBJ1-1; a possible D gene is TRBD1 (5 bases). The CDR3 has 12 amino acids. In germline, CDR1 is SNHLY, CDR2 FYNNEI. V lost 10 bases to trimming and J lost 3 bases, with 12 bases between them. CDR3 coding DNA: TGTGCCATCGGGGGGGAGTACACTGAAGCTTTCTTT. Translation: CAIGGEYTEAFF. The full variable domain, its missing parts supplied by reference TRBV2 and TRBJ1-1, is EPEVTQTPSHQVTQMGQEVILRCVPISNHLYFYWYRQILGQKVEFLVSFYNNEISEKSEIFDDQFSVERPDGSNFTLKIRSTKLEDSAMYFCAIGGEYTEAFFGQGTRLTVV.

This chain's CDR3 is CASNDRETYEQYF. In DNA, the CDR3 is TGTGCCAGCAACGACAGGGAGACCTACGAGCAGTACTTC. This rearrangement joins TRBV6-5 to TRBJ2-7; 7 bases match TRBD1. In germline, CDR1 is MNHEY, CDR2 SVGAGI. This CDR3 spans 13 amino acids. Unmatched junction bases numbered 5, after V lost 7 bases and J lost 2 bases.

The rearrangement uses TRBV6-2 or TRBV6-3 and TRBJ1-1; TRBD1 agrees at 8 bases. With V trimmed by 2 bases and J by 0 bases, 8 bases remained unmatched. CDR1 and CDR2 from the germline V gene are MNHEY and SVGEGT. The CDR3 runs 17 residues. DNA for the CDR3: TGTGCCAGCAGTTACCGGAACGGACAGGGCGTGAACACTGAAGCTTTCTTT. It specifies CASSYRNGQGVNTEAFF.

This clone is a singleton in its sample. The DNA of the CDR3 is TGTGCCAGCAGTACCTTGGACGGTAATTCACCCCTCCACTTT. Translated: CASSTLDGNSPLHF. The chain combines TRBV2 with TRBJ1-6; no definite D call. Trimming stripped 5 bases from V and 6 bases from J, with 11 bases between. The germline gives CDR1 SNHLY, CDR2 FYNNEI. The CDR3 runs to 14 residues. Full variable domain (rest looked up from reference TRBV2 and TRBJ1-6): EPEVTQTPSHQVTQMGQEVILRCVPISNHLYFYWYRQILGQKVEFLVSFYNNEISEKSEIFDDQFSVERPDGSNFTLKIRSTKLEDSAMYFCASSTLDGNSPLHFGNGTRLTVT.

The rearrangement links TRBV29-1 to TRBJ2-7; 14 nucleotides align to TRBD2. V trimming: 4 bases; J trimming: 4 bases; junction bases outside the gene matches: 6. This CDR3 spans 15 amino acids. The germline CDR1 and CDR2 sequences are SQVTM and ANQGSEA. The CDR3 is CSVVSGTSGSYEQYF. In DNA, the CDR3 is TGCAGCGTTGTTAGCGGGACTAGCGGGAGTTACGAGCAGTACTTC.

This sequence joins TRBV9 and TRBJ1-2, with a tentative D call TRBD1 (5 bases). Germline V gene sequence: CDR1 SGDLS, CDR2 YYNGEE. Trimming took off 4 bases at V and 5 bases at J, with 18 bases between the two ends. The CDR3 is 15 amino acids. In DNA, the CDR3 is TGTGCCAGCAGCCCCCGGGGGTCGGGGGGATATGGCTACACCTTC. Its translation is CASSPRGSGGYGYTF. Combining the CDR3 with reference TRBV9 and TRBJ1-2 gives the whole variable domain DSGVTQTPKHLITATGQRVTLRCSPRSGDLSVYWYQQSLDQGLQFLIQYYNGEERAKGNILERFSAQQFPDLHSELNLSSLELGDSALYFCASSPRGSGGYGYTFGSGTRLTVV.